The source of this T cell receptor beta chain is a study of cytomegalovirus exposure and HLA in healthy donors. Across the whole study: There were a few hundred genotyped donors. Of these, 75% to 90% fell in the genetic ancestry cluster associated with self-reported Caucasian donors. Study observations and caveats: Being indistinguishable, some V segments were excluded, TRBV6-2 and TRBV6-3 among them. Altogether, about 160 TCR beta chains were recorded as cytomegalovirus-associated. Many donors carried some public TCRs, although rarity characterized most TCR sequences.

PCR involved 60 Vbeta and 13 Jbeta primers. Libraries were prepared by immunoSEQ multiplex PCR; TCRdb keeps only in-frame clonotypes and omits some of them. The table shows 55,000 to 85,000 clones, with about nine tenths occurring only once. As concerns this clone: The target antigen is unknown.

This CDR3 has 12 amino acids. In germline, CDR1 is MNHNY, CDR2 SVGAGI (reference sequence). The germline V and J ends were trimmed by 8 bases and 3 bases, with 8 bases remaining between them. This chain uses TRBV6-6 with TRBJ1-5, with a weak D call TRBD1 (5 bases). Sequenced: PBMCs. This clonotype was obtained from a woman aged 30 to 39 in good health and CMV-seronegative. CDR3 nucleotide sequence: TGTGCCAGCGGACATAACAATCAGCCCCAGCATTTT. Its translation is CASGHNNQPQHF.